Detailed here is one T cell receptor beta chain. Its antigen is not yet known. Base-call qualities are not available, and no considerably larger clone is one nucleotide away. This entry is derived from a study of blood T cell repertoires in COVID-19 (dated by TCRdb to about 2020). Notes on the research overall: Samples from collaborators originated in the United States, Italy and Spain and spanned both the acute and convalescent phases of COVID-19. The prospective study material was composed of cDNA or gDNA derived from T cells, B-cell-depleted T cells, or PBMCs. The dataset comprised deeply sampled blood TCRbeta repertoires from subjects exposed to, actively infected with, or recovered from COVID-19. A freely available public database, intended as a resource for researchers studying the immune response to SARS-CoV-2, is where the repertoires were released. The samples were drawn from two sources: the first 160 participants of the ongoing ImmuneRACE study, and 1,254 subjects contributed by 6 global collaborators. Sample metadata almost always included a de-identified subject ID, COVID-19 status, age in years and sex. Where available, HLA class I and class II types were taken from metadata supplied by the sample provider and were not determined by assay-based typing. On the study overall, not on this receptor specifically: How much clinical and demographic metadata was included differed by source and by participant, and the metadata was provided uncurated.

Enrolling through a virtual design, the prospective study's participants ranged in age from roughly 18 to 95 years and lived across roughly 24 United States geographic areas. Cohort assignment in the prospective study relied on participant-reported clinical history from a screening survey and a study questionnaire. Recovered participants in ImmuneRACE Cohort 3 were defined as having two consecutive negative NP/OP PCR tests, clearance from a healthcare professional, or resolution of symptoms. Mobile phlebotomists in the prospective study collected whole blood, serum and a nasopharyngeal or oropharyngeal swab from every participant. Prospective study participants could optionally give additional blood draws and questionnaires over an approximately 2-month period. Before DNA extraction, blood samples from the prospective study were shipped at room temperature or frozen. TCRbeta CDR3 regions were amplified from genomic DNA by means of the immunoSEQ Assay, a bias-controlled multiplex PCR. The published analysis was carried out like this. The number of nucleated cells in each sample was estimated from the amplification of reference gene primers within the assay. To quantify the absolute abundance of each unique TCRbeta CDR3 rearrangement, sequence reads were collapsed and filtered. For each sample, productive Simpson clonality was calculated as the square root of Simpson's diversity index over productive rearrangements. Sourced from immuneACCESS, this table was stored by TCRdb with only in-frame sequences that have V and J called. A share of the clones is absent; for the studies checked, an unresolved V gene accounts for under half, and the remainder has no known explanation. The DNA was the basis for D and trimming; V, J and clone size are from that table. Present in this sample are 450,000 to 600,000 clones, around 87% of which were seen just once. The ten largest clones capture 0.7% of the sample.

V loses 4 bases, J loses 0 bases, and the germline ends lie 15 bases apart. The germline V gene sets CDR1 to KGHSH and CDR2 to LQKENI. Taken from cysteine to phenylalanine, the CDR3 has 16 residues. Here the CDR3 DNA is all that survives: 48 bases in frame from base 1. The sequence links TRBV18 to TRBJ1-1, with no confidently assigned D gene. The origin of this receptor is a woman under 30 who had recovered from COVID-19. The sequenced sample consisted of PBMCs or T cells enriched from blood (not recorded which). CDR3 region: CASSLHPAKMNTEAFF. The DNA reads TGTGCCAGCTCACTACACCCCGCAAAAATGAACACTGAAGCTTTCTTT.